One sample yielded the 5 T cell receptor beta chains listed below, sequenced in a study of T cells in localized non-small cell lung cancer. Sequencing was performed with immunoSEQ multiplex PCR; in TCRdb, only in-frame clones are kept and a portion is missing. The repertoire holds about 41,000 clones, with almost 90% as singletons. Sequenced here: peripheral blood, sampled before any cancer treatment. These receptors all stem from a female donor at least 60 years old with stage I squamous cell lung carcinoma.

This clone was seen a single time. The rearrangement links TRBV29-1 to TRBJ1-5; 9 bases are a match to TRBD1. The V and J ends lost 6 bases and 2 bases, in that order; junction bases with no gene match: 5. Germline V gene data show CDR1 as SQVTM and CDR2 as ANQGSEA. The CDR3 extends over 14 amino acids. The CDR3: CSVKGQGGNQPQHF. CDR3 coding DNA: TGCAGCGTAAAGGGACAGGGCGGCAATCAGCCCCAGCATTTT.

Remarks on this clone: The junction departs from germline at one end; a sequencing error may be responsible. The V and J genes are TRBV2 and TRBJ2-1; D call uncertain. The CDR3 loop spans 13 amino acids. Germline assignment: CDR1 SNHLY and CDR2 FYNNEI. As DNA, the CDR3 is TGTGCAAGCATGTTAGGAATCTACAATGAGCAGTTCTTC. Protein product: CASMLGIYNEQFF. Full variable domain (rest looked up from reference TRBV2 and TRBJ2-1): EPEVTQTPSHQVTQMGQEVILRCVPISNHLYFYWYRQILGQKVEFLVSFYNNEISEKSEIFDDQFSVERPDGSNFTLKIRSTKLEDSAMYFCASMLGIYNEQFFGPGTRLTVL.

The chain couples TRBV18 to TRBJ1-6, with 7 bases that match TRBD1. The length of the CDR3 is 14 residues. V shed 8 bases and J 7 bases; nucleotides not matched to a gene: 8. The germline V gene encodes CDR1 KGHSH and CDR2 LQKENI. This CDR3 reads CASHDRAENSPLHF. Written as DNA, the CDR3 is TGTGCCAGCCACGACAGGGCGGAGAATTCACCCCTCCACTTT.

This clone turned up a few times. The CDR3 protein is CASSFGGGTEAFF. CDR3 sequence (DNA): TGTGCCAGCAGCTTTGGGGGCGGGACTGAAGCTTTCTTT. The gene calls are TRBV11-2 and TRBJ1-1; tentative D call: TRBD1 (6 bases). Trimming cost V 3 bases and J 5 bases, with 10 bases left between them. Germline CDR1 reads SGHAT; CDR2 reads FQNNGV. The CDR3 has 13 residues. Together with reference TRBV11-2 and TRBJ1-1, the CDR3 gives the full variable domain: EAGVAQSPRYKIIEKRQSVAFWCNPISGHATLYWYQQILGQGPKLLIQFQNNGVVDDSQLPKDRFSAERLKGVDSTLKIQPAKLEDSAVYLCASSFGGGTEAFFGQGTRLTVV.

For the CDR3, the DNA is TGTGCCAGCAGTGAACAGGGAAACGAAAAACTGTTTTTT. Its translation is CASSEQGNEKLFF. The chain has TRBV6-1 and TRBJ1-4; perhaps TRBD1 as D (5 bases). CDR1 is MNHNS, CDR2 SASEGT, per germline. CDR3 length equals 13 residues. Trimming took 2 bases from V and 8 from J, leaving 9 bases between them.